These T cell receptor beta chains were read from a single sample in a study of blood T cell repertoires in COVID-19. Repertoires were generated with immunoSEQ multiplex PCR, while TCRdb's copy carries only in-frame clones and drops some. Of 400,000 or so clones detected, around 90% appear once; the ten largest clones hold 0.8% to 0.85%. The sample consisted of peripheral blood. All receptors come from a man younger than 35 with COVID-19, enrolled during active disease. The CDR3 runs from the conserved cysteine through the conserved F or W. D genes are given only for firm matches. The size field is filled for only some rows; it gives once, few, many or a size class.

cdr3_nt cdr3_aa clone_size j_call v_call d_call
TGTGCCAGTACCCGGAAGGGGGATAATTCACCCCTCCACTTT CASTRKGDNSPLHF . TRBJ1-6 TRBV19 .
TGTGCCAGCAGTCCTTGGGCTACTAATGAAAAACTGTTTTTT CASSPWATNEKLFF many TRBJ1-4 TRBV5-6 .
TGTGCCAGCAGTGAAGAGGGGGGAGGGGGAAGCCAGTACTTC CASSEEGGGGSQYF . TRBJ2-4 TRBV6-1 .
TGTGCCAGCAGCTGGACCCGGGAGAACACTGAAGCTTTCTTT CASSWTRENTEAFF . TRBJ1-1 TRBV7-9 .
TGTGCCAGCAGCTCTCAGGGGAAAGGGGAGCTGTTTTTT CASSSQGKGELFF . TRBJ2-2 TRBV7-3 .
TGTGCCAGCAGCTTGGTGGACAGGGGCCTCTATGGCTACACCTTC CASSLVDRGLYGYTF . TRBJ1-2 TRBV5-6 TRBD1
TGTGCCAGCAGCTTGGCACGGGGACTAGCGGGAGAGACCCAGTACTTC CASSLARGLAGETQYF . TRBJ2-5 TRBV13 TRBD2
TGCGCCAGCAGCCAACGATACAGGGAAAATCAGCCCCAGCATTTT CASSQRYRENQPQHF . TRBJ1-5 TRBV4-1 .
TGTGCCAGCAGCTTCCTCCCGACTCGTTACACTGAAGCTTTCTTT CASSFLPTRYTEAFF . TRBJ1-1 TRBV7-2 .
TGTGCCAGCAGGGGACTAGTTGCCTACGAGCAGTACTTC CASRGLVAYEQYF . TRBJ2-7 TRBV27 TRBD2
TGTGCCAGCAGCCGTCACGTGGCGGGAGGGGGAGAGACCCAGTACTTC CASSRHVAGGGETQYF once TRBJ2-5 TRBV3-1/TRBV3-2 TRBD2
TGTGCCAGCAGCAGGGACAGGGGCCGGAACATTCAGTACTTC CASSRDRGRNIQYF . TRBJ2-4 TRBV2 TRBD1
TGTGCCAGCAGTGAAGCGCCGTACTTCTATCAGTACTTC CASSEAPYFYQYF once TRBJ2-4 TRBV2 .
TGTGCCAGCAGTGACAGGGCGATCAGTGGCTACACCTTC CASSDRAISGYTF . TRBJ1-2 TRBV2 .
TGTGCCAGCAGCACACGAGCGGGAGGCCTAACCGGGGAGCTGTTTTTT CASSTRAGGLTGELFF . TRBJ2-2 TRBV7-8 TRBD2
TGTGCCAGCAGCTTATCCCCCCAGGTTTACAATGAGCAGTTCTTC CASSLSPQVYNEQFF . TRBJ2-1 TRBV11-2 .
TGTGCCAGCAGCCCGGGGGGTGCCTACGAGCAGTACTTC CASSPGGAYEQYF few TRBJ2-7 TRBV7-9 TRBD2
TGTGCCAGCAGCTTCCCGGGACAGGGGGCTGAAGCTTTCTTT CASSFPGQGAEAFF few TRBJ1-1 TRBV7-9 TRBD1
TGTGCCAGTAGTATAGGAGGCGACAGCTATGGCTACACCTTC CASSIGGDSYGYTF . TRBJ1-2 TRBV19 .
TGTGCCAGCAGCCCCTTGCCGGGGGGGCTTGAGACCCAGTACTTC CASSPLPGGLETQYF . TRBJ2-5 TRBV7-2 TRBD2
TGCGCCAGCAGCCCGGCGGGAGTAGGAGGCGGGGAGCAGTTCTTC CASSPAGVGGGEQFF . TRBJ2-1 TRBV4-1 TRBD2
TGCAGCGTTGATGAGAGCCAAGAGACCCAGTACTTC CSVDESQETQYF . TRBJ2-5 TRBV29-1 .
TGCGCCAGCAGCTTGGAGTCAGATAAAGAGACCCAGTACTTC CASSLESDKETQYF . TRBJ2-5 TRBV5-1 .
TGTGCCAGCAGTCCGGGGAGGGGAATGGGGCTGAGTACTAATGAAAAACTGTTTTTT CASSPGRGMGLSTNEKLFF . TRBJ1-4 TRBV6-6 .
TGTGCCACCAGCACCCTTCCGCGGGAGAGCTATGAGCAGTTCTTC CATSTLPRESYEQFF . TRBJ2-1 TRBV15 TRBD2
TGCGCCAGCAGTGATTCGGACAGACTAGCCAAAAACATTCAGTACTTC CASSDSDRLAKNIQYF . TRBJ2-4 TRBV10-2 .
TGTGCCAGCTCCCCGGGGGGCCCCTACAATGAGCAGTTCTTC CASSPGGPYNEQFF . TRBJ2-1 TRBV7-9 .
TGTGCCAGTAGTACACCGGGACAGTCGAACACCATATATTTT CASSTPGQSNTIYF . TRBJ1-3 TRBV19 TRBD1
TGTGCCAGCAGTGAAGGACAGGGCAATCAGCCCCAGCATTTT CASSEGQGNQPQHF . TRBJ1-5 TRBV2 .
TGTGCCAGCAGCCCAAGGGGCAGCGGGGTTGAGACCCAGTACTTC CASSPRGSGVETQYF . TRBJ2-5 TRBV7-2 TRBD2
TGTGCCAGCAGCCAAGACTCGTTGGGACAGCAACGCGATGAGCAGTTCTTC CASSQDSLGQQRDEQFF few TRBJ2-1 TRBV4-2 TRBD1
TGTGCCAGCTCACCACAAGGGACAGGTGATTACGAGCAGTACTTC CASSPQGTGDYEQYF . TRBJ2-7 TRBV18 TRBD1
TGTGCCAGCAGTGACGGGACAGGGGGTCATGGCACTGAAGCTTTCTTT CASSDGTGGHGTEAFF . TRBJ1-1 TRBV6-1 TRBD1
TGTGCCAGCAGCCAGCTACATATGGAGGTCCACGAGCAGTACTTC CASSQLHMEVHEQYF . TRBJ2-7 TRBV4-2 .
TGTGCCTGGAGTGGACAGGGGAGTCAGCCCCAGCATTTT CAWSGQGSQPQHF . TRBJ1-5 TRBV30 TRBD1
TGTGCCAGCAGAAAACCCCAGGGATCCTACGAGCAGTACTTC CASRKPQGSYEQYF . TRBJ2-7 TRBV6-5 .
TGCGCCAGCAGCCAATCGACAGGTTCCACTGAAGCTTTCTTT CASSQSTGSTEAFF . TRBJ1-1 TRBV4-1 .
TGTGCCACCAGCAGATCAGGGTATTCTCAGCCCCAGCATTTT CATSRSGYSQPQHF . TRBJ1-5 TRBV15 .
TGTGCCAGCAGCCGGTGGGGAGCAACTAGCGGGGCCTCCTACGAGCAGTACTTC CASSRWGATSGASYEQYF . TRBJ2-7 TRBV7-9 TRBD2
TGTGCCAGCAGTCTAGGGACAGGTTACGGCTACACCTTC CASSLGTGYGYTF . TRBJ1-2 TRBV27 TRBD1
TGTGCCACCAGCTCCCAGCGGGAGCCCGGGGAGCTGTTTTTT CATSSQREPGELFF . TRBJ2-2 TRBV24-1 TRBD2
TGCAGCGTAGCCGGACTAGCGGCCGGGTCACAGTACTTC CSVAGLAAGSQYF . TRBJ2-5 TRBV29-1 TRBD2
TGCAGTGCTAGTCAAGCCGGAGGGTCCTACAATGAGCAGTTCTTC CSASQAGGSYNEQFF . TRBJ2-1 TRBV20-1 .
TGTGCCAGCAGGCCCGGGACTAGCGGGGGGGCCAATGAGCAGTTCTTC CASRPGTSGGANEQFF . TRBJ2-1 TRBV5-4 TRBD2
TGCGCCAGCAGCCACGCAGGGTCTGCTGGTGAAAAACTGTTTTTT CASSHAGSAGEKLFF . TRBJ1-4 TRBV4-1 .
TGTGCCAGCAGTTATAGGGGGCCCAATCAGCCCCAGCATTTT CASSYRGPNQPQHF few TRBJ1-5 TRBV2 TRBD1
TGTGCCAGCAGTGAAGGGCCAGAAGAGACCCAGTACTTC CASSEGPEETQYF . TRBJ2-5 TRBV2 .
TGTGCCAGCAGCCCTAGAACGGACGAGCAGTACTTC CASSPRTDEQYF . TRBJ2-7 TRBV5-5 .
TGTGCCAGCAGCCGACTAGCGGGAGTCGAGCAGTACTTC CASSRLAGVEQYF . TRBJ2-7 TRBV12-3/TRBV12-4 TRBD2
TGCGCCAGCAAAGGACAGGGAAACTATGGCTACACCTTC CASKGQGNYGYTF . TRBJ1-2 TRBV4-1 TRBD1
TGTGCCAGCAGCTTAGCGGGCCGCCCTTCAGATACGCAGTATTTT CASSLAGRPSDTQYF . TRBJ2-3 TRBV7-8 .
TGTGCCAGCGGACAGGGGGTTTTATCCTACGAGCAGTACTTC CASGQGVLSYEQYF . TRBJ2-7 TRBV6-5 TRBD1
TGTGCCAGCAGTTTAGCAGGACAGGGAAGCTCTGGGGCCAACGTCCTGACTTTC CASSLAGQGSSGANVLTF . TRBJ2-6 TRBV28 TRBD1
TGTGCCAGCAGGCCTGACAGGGTTACGAATTCACCCCTCCACTTT CASRPDRVTNSPLHF . TRBJ1-6 TRBV6-6 TRBD1
TGTGCCAGCAGCTTAGCGCCCAACACCTACGAGCAGTACTTC CASSLAPNTYEQYF . TRBJ2-7 TRBV7-9 .